This T cell receptor (beta chain) is drawn from a study of blood T cell repertoires in COVID-19. About the research overall: Samples taken during acute and convalescent COVID-19 were collected in the United States, Italy and Spain. T cells, B-cell-depleted T cells, or PBMCs provided the cDNA or gDNA that served as material.

With 7 bases removed from V and 4 bases from J, the gap between germline ends came to 7 bases. The length of the CDR3 is 11 residues. Germline V lookup: CDR1 SNHLY, CDR2 FYNNEI. In the authors' workflow: How many nucleated cells were present was estimated from reference gene primer amplification. Repertoires were generated with immunoSEQ multiplex PCR, while TCRdb's copy carries only in-frame clones and drops some. The V and J calls and the clone size are those of that table, but D and trimming were determined from the DNA. The profile shows under 200,000 clones, about 85% of them singletons. This clone was seen once.

Sequenced input: peripheral blood. The rearrangement links TRBV2 to TRBJ1-2; D is unresolved. The sequence came from a man aged 40-55 years with acute or convalescent COVID-19. CDR3 coding DNA: TGTGCCAGCACCTTCAGCTATGGCTACACCTTC. This sequence encodes CASTFSYGYTF.